The present T cell receptor beta chain was sequenced within a study of beta chain features in type 1 diabetes (dated 2018 in TCRdb). Regarding the study in general: No differences in mean age, gender distribution, total cell number or subset yield were found between patients and healthy donors. Across all samples, some 99 million sorted cells were examined, and cell number per subset correlated strongly with RNA yield. The study compared TCRB repertoires of sorted circulating CD4+ T cell subsets between recently diagnosed type 1 diabetes patients and matched healthy donors. Naive and central memory subsets were obtained from all 30 or so donors, but regulatory and stem cell-like memory subsets were isolated from only 8 patients and about eight healthy donors. Study-wide findings and limitations: At VDJ recombination sites, patients with type 1 diabetes made fewer insertions and deleted more nucleotides, a pattern implying thymic rearrangement abnormalities. Shorter templates might be favored by PCR, yet because patient and control samples were amplified and corrected together, any such skew would affect both groups equally. Because cDNA was sequenced instead of genomic DNA, highly expressing activated cells could be over-represented, though the groups showed no difference in activation or CD3 levels. Naive, central memory and regulatory TCRB repertoires appeared to be more alike among patients than among healthy donors. Only small numbers of individuals were included in the HLA sub-analyses, which left unresolved whether HLA type had any influence on TCRB rearrangement. Type 1 diabetes patients showed a moderate but significant shortening of TCRB CDR3 length in all four CD4+ subsets.

Comments on this clone: The antigen this receptor binds is unknown. No much larger clone exists at a distance of one base, and base qualities are not known.

From each donor, a single peripheral blood sample of about 110 mL on average was drawn into heparinised tubes. Naive, central memory, regulatory and stem cell-like memory CD4+ T cells were sorted on a BD FACSAria II using a panel including CD45RO, CCR7, CD25, CD127, CD95 and CD27. A purity above 98% was achieved for all sorted populations. PBMCs were separated immediately by Lymphoprep density gradient centrifugation and were stained directly, without being cultured. So that batch effects would be minimized, each experiment stained and sorted samples in pairs, pairing one healthy donor with one patient. The entire isolated RNA was reverse transcribed using the High Capacity cDNA Reverse Transcription Kit, and thus expressed TCRB transcripts were sequenced. Deep immunoSEQ sequencing was applied to naive, central memory and regulatory T cell samples, giving an average of approximately 3.8 million total reads per sample. Sorted cells were lysed in RLT buffer and RNA was extracted with DNase-treated RNeasy Micro or Mini kits, depending on cell number. Each cell subset was processed on its own to prevent cross-contamination, while patient and healthy donor samples were processed together. TCRB sequences were amplified from cDNA with the immunoSEQ multiplex PCR, producing 87-bp fragments spanning the CDR3 region. Sequencing of the amplicons was done on the Illumina HiSeq platform. For the original study's pipeline: Synthetic template baselines were used to correct PCR bias computationally, reads within Hamming distance 2 were collapsed, and singletons that could not be merged were discarded. Reads were aligned to IMGT to assign V, D and J genes, CDR3 length, and insertions or deletions at six rearrangement sites. Clonotype counts were normalized to sorted cell number within each subset before computing true diversity and Gini coefficients with the tcR R package. The overlap coefficient, calculated on TCRB nucleotide sequences, was used to quantify repertoire sharing. TCRdb retrieved this table from immuneACCESS and kept in-frame rearrangements only. Not all clones are present; in checked studies, unresolved V genes account for under half, and no reason is known for the remainder. V and J calls and clone size follow that table, whereas D and trimming were derived from the DNA. Recorded for this sample are 150,000 to 200,000 clones; roughly 9.1% of them occurred a single time. Of the sample, 2% to 2.5% is held by the ten largest clones.

The cysteine opens and the phenylalanine closes a CDR3 of 13 amino acids. Left in the record is the CDR3 DNA by itself, 39 bases read in frame from the first base. V is reduced by 8 bases and J by 5 bases, leaving a spacing of 15 bases between them. The CDR1 and CDR2 encoded by the germline V gene are SNHLY and FYNNEI. The TCR comes from a woman in her late teens or twenties in good health. The material sequenced was central memory CD4+ T cells from blood. Recombination joined TRBV2 with TRBJ1-2; the D gene is perhaps TRBD1, on 5 matching bases. The nucleotide sequence reads TGTGCCAGCCGGACTGGGGGGGATTATGGCTACACCTTC. It translates to CASRTGGDYGYTF. The CDR3, completed at both ends by the reference TRBV2 and TRBJ1-2 genes, gives the full variable domain EPEVTQTPSHQVTQMGQEVILRCVPISNHLYFYWYRQILGQKVEFLVSFYNNEISEKSEIFDDQFSVERPDGSNFTLKIRSTKLEDSAMYFCASRTGGDYGYTFGSGTRLTVV.